This entry describes one T cell receptor beta chain. The data stem from a study of T-cell reconstitution after alpha-beta-depleted transplantation in children. Unique molecular identifiers tagged the TCRbeta library. TCRdb reprocessed the PCR reads with MiXCR, giving one entry per CDR3 protein. The sample yields some 300,000 distinct CDR3 sequences, around a tenth seen once. The sequences come from PBMCs from the stem cell graft donor, collected from the stem cell graft. The clonotype originates from a human donor who donated a stem cell graft to a child with acute lymphoblastic leukemia.

CDR3: CASSRGRNEQFF. The CDR3 DNA follows: TGTGCCAGCAGCCGGGGCCGCAATGAGCAGTTCTTC. V usage is TRBV7-6 and J usage is TRBJ2-1, with D tentatively TRBD1 or TRBD2 (5 bases each). The CDR3 sequence is 12 residues long. Looked up from germline, CDR1 is SGHVS and CDR2 is FNYEAQ. Trimming pared 5 bases from V and 6 bases from J, leaving 8 bases between. The variable domain in full, completed from reference TRBV7-6 and TRBJ2-1, reads GAGVSQSPRYKVTKRGQDVALRCDPISGHVSLYWYRQALGQGPEFLTYFNYEAQQDKSGLPNDRFSAERPEGSISTLTIQRTEQRDSAMYRCASSRGRNEQFFGPGTRLTVL.